These 10 T cell receptor beta chains were all obtained from the same sample, sequenced in a study of control samples from healthy donors and cancer patients. Assay: immunoSEQ multiplex PCR; the TCRdb copy retains only in-frame clones and omits some. The sample records about 160,000 clones, around 96% being singletons. The sample taken for sequencing was blood. These receptors all come from a woman aged 25 to 39 in good health.

Note on this clone: Additional DNA sequences in this sample encode the identical CDR3. The chain couples TRBV18 to TRBJ1-5; D gene unclear. The ends were cut back, 2 bases at V and 5 bases at J, with 7 bases in the middle. The germline gives CDR1 KGHSH, CDR2 LQKENI. The CDR3 spans 13 residues. The CDR3 sequence is CASSPGGDQPQHF. Here the CDR3 DNA reads TGTGCCAGCTCACCAGGCGGGGATCAGCCCCAGCATTTT.

The genes are TRBV6-6 and TRBJ1-1, with no clear D. Germline loops: CDR1 MNHNY, CDR2 SVGAGI (reference sequence). The CDR3 is 14 amino acids. Trimming took 5 bases from V and 1 from J, leaving 11 bases between them. The chain's CDR3 is CASSPPHKNTEAFF. The CDR3 DNA follows: TGTGCCAGCAGTCCCCCCCACAAGAACACTGAAGCTTTCTTT.

Only one count was recorded for this clone. The chain has TRBV19 and TRBJ1-2; D unclear. CDR3 length equals 14 residues. Germline assignment: CDR1 LNHDA and CDR2 SQIVND (reference sequence). The ends were cut back, 1 base at V and 0 bases at J, with 6 bases in the middle. This chain's CDR3 is CASSIVGTNYGYTF. The CDR3 DNA reads as TGTGCCAGTAGTATAGTGGGCACTAACTATGGCTACACCTTC.

The chain joins TRBV7-3 to TRBJ2-5; no firm D call. Trimming pared 4 bases from V and 0 bases from J, leaving 15 bases between. The germline V gene encodes CDR1 SGHTA and CDR2 FQGTGA. This CDR3 has 16 amino acids. The CDR3 sequence is CASSWPGSGYQETQYF. As DNA, the CDR3 is TGTGCCAGCAGCTGGCCCGGCTCCGGGTACCAAGAGACCCAGTACTTC.

The chain combines TRBV27 with TRBJ1-5; D is undetermined. The CDR3 loop spans 17 amino acids. Germline V CDR1 and CDR2: MNHEY, SMNVEV (reference sequence). Trimming removed 6 bases from V and 6 bases from J, with 24 bases in between. This CDR3 is CASSPTFGGYLSQPQHF. CDR3 bases: TGTGCCAGCAGCCCCACTTTTGGAGGATATCTAAGTCAGCCCCAGCATTTT.

The sample holds one count of this clone. The rearrangement links TRBV14 to TRBJ2-3, with 12 bases identical to TRBD2. The ends lost 4 bases at V and 0 bases at J; junction bases unmatched: 2. The germline gives CDR1 SGHDN, CDR2 FVKESK. The CDR3 length is 16 residues. CDR3 loop: CASSPGTSGSTDTQYF. CDR3 in DNA: TGTGCCAGCAGCCCCGGGACTAGCGGGAGCACAGATACGCAGTATTTT.

This clone has a handful of counts. The gene calls are TRBV25-1 and TRBJ1-4; TRBD1 might be the D (5 bases). Germline assignment: CDR1 MGHDK and CDR2 SYGVNS. The length of the CDR3 is 14 residues. V was shortened by 2 bases and J by 7 bases, with 11 bases between the two germline ends. Here the CDR3 reads CASSEGGESEKLFF. CDR3 nucleotide sequence: TGTGCCAGCAGTGAAGGAGGGGAGAGTGAAAAACTGTTTTTT. Full variable domain (remainder filled in from reference TRBV25-1 and TRBJ1-4): EADIYQTPRYLVIGTGKKITLECSQTMGHDKMYWYQQDPGMELHLIHYSYGVNSTEKGDLSSESTVSRIRTEHFPLTLESARPSHTSQYLCASSEGGESEKLFFGSGTQLSVL.

The chain carries TRBV5-1 and TRBJ2-1; the D is unclear. The CDR3 sequence is 13 residues long. V gave up 0 bases and J gave up 9 bases, with 10 bases separating them. Looked up from germline, CDR1 is SGHRS and CDR2 is YFSETQ. As DNA, the CDR3 is TGCGCCAGCAGCTTGGTTCTTACGAGTGAGCAGTTCTTC. The encoded protein is CASSLVLTSEQFF.

J is TRBJ2-7 and V is TRBV9; TRBD1 aligns across 8 bases. The CDR3 length is 14 residues. Germline trimming cut 3 bases from V and 4 bases from J; bases unmatched to any gene: 6. Germline values: CDR1 SGDLS, CDR2 YYNGEE. CDR3 sequence reads: CASSATGAGYEQYF. The DNA for the CDR3 is TGTGCCAGCAGCGCGACAGGGGCTGGGTACGAGCAGTACTTC.

The chain has TRBV19 and TRBJ2-7; 10 bases line up with TRBD2. V lost 4 bases and J lost 2; bases outside the gene matches: 2. Germline V gene lookup returns CDR1 LNHDA and CDR2 SQIVND (reference sequence). The CDR3 is 14 amino acids. The CDR3 protein is CASSKSGGAYEQYF. CDR3 DNA: TGTGCCAGTAGTAAGAGCGGGGGGGCCTACGAGCAGTACTTC. The variable domain in full, completed from reference TRBV19 and TRBJ2-7, reads DGGITQSPKYLFRKEGQNVTLSCEQNLNHDAMYWYRQDPGQGLRLIYYSQIVNDFQKGDIAEGYSVSREKKESFPLTVTSAQKNPTAFYLCASSKSGGAYEQYFGPGTRLTVT.